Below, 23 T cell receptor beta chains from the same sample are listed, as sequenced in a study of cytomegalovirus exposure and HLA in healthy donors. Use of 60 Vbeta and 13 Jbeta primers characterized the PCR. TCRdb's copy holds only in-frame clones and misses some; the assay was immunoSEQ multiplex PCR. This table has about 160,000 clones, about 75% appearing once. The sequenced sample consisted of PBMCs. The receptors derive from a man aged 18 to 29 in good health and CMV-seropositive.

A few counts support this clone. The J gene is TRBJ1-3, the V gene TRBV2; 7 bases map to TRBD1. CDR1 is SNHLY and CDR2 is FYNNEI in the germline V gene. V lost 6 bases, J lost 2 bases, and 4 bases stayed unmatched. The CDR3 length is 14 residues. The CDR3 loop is CASSYDRAGNTIYF. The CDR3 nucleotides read TGTGCCAGCAGCTACGACAGGGCTGGAAACACCATATATTTT. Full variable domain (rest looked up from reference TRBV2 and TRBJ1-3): EPEVTQTPSHQVTQMGQEVILRCVPISNHLYFYWYRQILGQKVEFLVSFYNNEISEKSEIFDDQFSVERPDGSNFTLKIRSTKLEDSAMYFCASSYDRAGNTIYFGEGSWLTVV.

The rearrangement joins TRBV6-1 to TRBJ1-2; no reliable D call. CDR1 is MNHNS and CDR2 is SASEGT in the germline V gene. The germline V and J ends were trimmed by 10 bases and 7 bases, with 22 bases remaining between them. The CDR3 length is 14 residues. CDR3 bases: TGTGCCACCTCGGGAGGGCCCACACCCCCTGGCTACACCTTC. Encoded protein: CATSGGPTPPGYTF.

CDR3 coding DNA: TGTGCCAGCAGCCAAGCAGCGGGAGTGGGAGAGACCCAGTACTTC. Its protein is CASSQAAGVGETQYF. V gene TRBV4-2 combines with J gene TRBJ2-5, with TRBD2 matching 8 bases. CDR1 is LGHNA and CDR2 is YNFKEQ in the germline V gene. V was pared by 1 base and J by 4 bases, with 5 bases of the junction left unmatched. This CDR3 region has 15 residues.

CDR3 sequence reads: CASSVWAGGRNEQFF. The CDR3 coding sequence is TGTGCCAGCAGCGTATGGGCGGGGGGGCGCAATGAGCAGTTCTTC. J is TRBJ2-1 and V is TRBV9, with 9 bases fitting TRBD2. The trim removed 1 base at V and 6 bases at J, leaving 5 bases unmatched. Germline V lookup: CDR1 SGDLS, CDR2 YYNGEE. The CDR3 has 15 residues.

DNA of the CDR3: TGCGCCAGCAGTGAACCAATCCAGGGGGTCGCTGAAGCTTTCTTT. It yields the protein CASSEPIQGVAEAFF. The gene calls are TRBV10-2 and TRBJ1-1; 7 bases align to TRBD1. Germline-derived CDR1 and CDR2 are WSHSY and SAAADI. CDR3 length equals 15 residues. V gave up 3 bases and J gave up 6 bases; unmatched junction bases: 10.

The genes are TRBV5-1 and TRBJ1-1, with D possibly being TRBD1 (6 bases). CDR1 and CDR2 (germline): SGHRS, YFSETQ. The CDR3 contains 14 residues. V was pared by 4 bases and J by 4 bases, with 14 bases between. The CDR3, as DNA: TGCGCCAGCAGCGGCCTACAGGGCGCCACTGAAGCTTTCTTT. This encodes CASSGLQGATEAFF.

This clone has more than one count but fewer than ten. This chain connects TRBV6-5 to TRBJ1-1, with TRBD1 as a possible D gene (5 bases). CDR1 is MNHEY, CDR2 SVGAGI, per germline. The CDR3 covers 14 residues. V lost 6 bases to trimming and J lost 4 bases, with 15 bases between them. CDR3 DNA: TGTGCCAGCAGCCCAGGGTTTAAGGTCACTGAAGCTTTCTTT. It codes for CASSPGFKVTEAFF.

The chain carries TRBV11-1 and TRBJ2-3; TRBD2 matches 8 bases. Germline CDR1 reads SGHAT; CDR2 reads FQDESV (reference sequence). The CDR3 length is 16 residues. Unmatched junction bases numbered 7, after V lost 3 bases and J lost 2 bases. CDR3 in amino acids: CASSLGSGGATDTQYF. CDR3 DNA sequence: TGTGCCAGCAGCTTGGGTTCCGGGGGGGCCACAGATACGCAGTATTTT.

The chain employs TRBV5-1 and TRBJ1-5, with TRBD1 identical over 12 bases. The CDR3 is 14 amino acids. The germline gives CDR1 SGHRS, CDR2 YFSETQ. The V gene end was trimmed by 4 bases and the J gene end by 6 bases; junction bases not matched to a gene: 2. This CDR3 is CASSGTGGGQPQHF. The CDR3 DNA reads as TGCGCCAGCAGCGGGACAGGGGGCGGTCAGCCCCAGCATTTT.

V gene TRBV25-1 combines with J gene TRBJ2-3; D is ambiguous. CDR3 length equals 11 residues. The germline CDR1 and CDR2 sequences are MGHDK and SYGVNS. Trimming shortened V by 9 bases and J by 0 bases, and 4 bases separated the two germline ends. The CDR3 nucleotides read TGTGCCAGTCGGAGCACAGATACGCAGTATTTT. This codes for CASRSTDTQYF.

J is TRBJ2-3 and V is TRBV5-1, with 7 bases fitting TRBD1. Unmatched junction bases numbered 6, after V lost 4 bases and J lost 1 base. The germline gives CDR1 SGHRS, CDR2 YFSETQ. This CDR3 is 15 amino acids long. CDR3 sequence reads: CASSPTGWRTDTQYF. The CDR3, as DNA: TGCGCCAGCAGCCCGACAGGGTGGCGCACAGATACGCAGTATTTT.

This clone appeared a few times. CDR3: CASSLGAPGVNEQFF. DNA for the CDR3: TGTGCCAGCAGCTTAGGGGCGCCCGGGGTCAATGAGCAGTTCTTC. The rearrangement joins TRBV7-8 to TRBJ2-1, with a weak D call TRBD2 (5 bases). The CDR3 totals 15 residues. Trimming cost V 1 base and J 6 bases, with 13 bases left between them. Germline assignment: CDR1 SGHVS and CDR2 FQNEAQ.

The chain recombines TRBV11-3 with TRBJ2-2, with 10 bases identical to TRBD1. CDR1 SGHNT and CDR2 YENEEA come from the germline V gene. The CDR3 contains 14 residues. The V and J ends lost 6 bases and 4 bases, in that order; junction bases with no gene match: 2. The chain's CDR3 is CASRRQGATGELFF. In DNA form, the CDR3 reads TGTGCCAGCAGAAGACAGGGGGCCACCGGGGAGCTGTTTTTT.

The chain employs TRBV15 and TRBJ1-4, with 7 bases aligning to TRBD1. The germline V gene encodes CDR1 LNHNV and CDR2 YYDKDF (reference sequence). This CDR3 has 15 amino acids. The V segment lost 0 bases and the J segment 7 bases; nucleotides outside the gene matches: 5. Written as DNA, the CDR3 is TGTGCCACCAGCAGAGATCTTAACAGGGGTGAAAAACTGTTTTTT. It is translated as CATSRDLNRGEKLFF.

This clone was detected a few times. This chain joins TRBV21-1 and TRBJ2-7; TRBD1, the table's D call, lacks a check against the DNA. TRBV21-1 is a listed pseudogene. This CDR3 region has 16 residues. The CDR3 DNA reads TGTGCCAGCAGCGCCAATAGGGACAGAGTCTCCTACGAGCAGTACGTC. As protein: CASSANRDRVSYEQYV.

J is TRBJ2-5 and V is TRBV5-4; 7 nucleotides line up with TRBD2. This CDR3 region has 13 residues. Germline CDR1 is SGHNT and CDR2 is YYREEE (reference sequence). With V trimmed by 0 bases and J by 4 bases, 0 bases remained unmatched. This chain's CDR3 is CASSLGGGETQYF. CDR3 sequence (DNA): TGTGCCAGCAGCTTGGGGGGGGGAGAGACCCAGTACTTC.

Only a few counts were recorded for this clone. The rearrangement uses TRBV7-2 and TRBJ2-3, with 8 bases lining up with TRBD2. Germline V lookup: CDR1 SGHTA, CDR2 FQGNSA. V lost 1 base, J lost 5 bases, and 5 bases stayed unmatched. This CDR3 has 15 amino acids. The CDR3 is CASSLDTSGGDTQYF. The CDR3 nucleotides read TGTGCCAGCAGCTTAGATACTAGCGGTGGAGATACGCAGTATTTT.

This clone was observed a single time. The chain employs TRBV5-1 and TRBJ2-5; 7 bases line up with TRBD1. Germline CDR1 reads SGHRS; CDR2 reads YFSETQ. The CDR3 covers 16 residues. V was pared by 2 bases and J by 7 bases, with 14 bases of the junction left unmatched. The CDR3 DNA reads TGCGCCAGCAGCTTTTTTCGACAGGGAGACTCGAGGACCCAGTACTTC. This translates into CASSFFRQGDSRTQYF.

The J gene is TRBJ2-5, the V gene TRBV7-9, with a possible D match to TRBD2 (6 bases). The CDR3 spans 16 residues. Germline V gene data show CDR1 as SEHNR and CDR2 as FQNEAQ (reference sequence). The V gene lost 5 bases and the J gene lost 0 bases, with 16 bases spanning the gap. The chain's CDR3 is CASSPPLGGNQETQYF. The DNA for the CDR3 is TGTGCCAGCAGCCCGCCTCTCGGGGGAAACCAAGAGACCCAGTACTTC. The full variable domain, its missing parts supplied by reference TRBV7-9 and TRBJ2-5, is DTGVSQNPRHKITKRGQNVTFRCDPISEHNRLYWYRQTLGQGPEFLTYFQNEAQLEKSRLLSDRFSAERPKGSFSTLEIQRTEQGDSAMYLCASSPPLGGNQETQYFGPGTRLLVL.

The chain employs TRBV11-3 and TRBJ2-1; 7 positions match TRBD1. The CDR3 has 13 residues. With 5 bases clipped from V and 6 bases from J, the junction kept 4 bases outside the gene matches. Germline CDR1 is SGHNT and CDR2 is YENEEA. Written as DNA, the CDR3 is TGTGCCAGCAGCCGCCGGGACAGCAATGAGCAGTTCTTC. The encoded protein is CASSRRDSNEQFF.

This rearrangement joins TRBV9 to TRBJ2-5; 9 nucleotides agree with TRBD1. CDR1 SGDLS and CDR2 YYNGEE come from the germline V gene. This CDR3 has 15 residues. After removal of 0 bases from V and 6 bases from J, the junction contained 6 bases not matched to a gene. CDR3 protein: CASSVGGTGRQTQYF. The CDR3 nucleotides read TGTGCCAGCAGCGTAGGCGGGACAGGGCGTCAGACCCAGTACTTC.

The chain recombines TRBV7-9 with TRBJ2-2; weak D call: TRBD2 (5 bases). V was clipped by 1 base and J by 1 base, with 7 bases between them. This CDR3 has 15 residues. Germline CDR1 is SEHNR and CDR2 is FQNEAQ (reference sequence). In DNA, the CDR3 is TGTGCCAGCAGCTTAGGACGGGAGAACACCGGGGAGCTGTTTTTT. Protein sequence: CASSLGRENTGELFF.

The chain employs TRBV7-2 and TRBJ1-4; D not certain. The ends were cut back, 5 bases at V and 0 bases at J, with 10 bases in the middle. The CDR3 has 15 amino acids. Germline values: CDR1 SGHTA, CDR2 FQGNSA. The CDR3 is CASSRSGATNEKLFF. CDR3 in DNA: TGTGCCAGCAGCAGATCCGGGGCAACTAATGAAAAACTGTTTTTT.